These T cell receptor beta chains were read from a single sample in a study of regulatory T cells in long-lasting Graves disease. TCRdb analysed the multiplex PCR reads with MiXCR anew, one entry per CDR3 protein. The data contain approximately 490,000 distinct CDR3 sequences, about a sixth of them singletons. The same specimen was also included in a second study, on T cells in Graves' hyperthyroidism and ophthalmopathy.

The sequenced sample was peripheral blood mononuclear cells (PBMCs), obtained at new diagnosis, from a patient treated with antithyroid drugs. The receptors here all came from a man aged 35-49 years with Graves disease. Both conserved end residues are part of each CDR3. D genes are given only for firm matches. The size of a clone is reported for some rows only, either as once, few or many, or as a class for expanded clones.

d_call j_call clone_size v_call cdr3_nt cdr3_aa
TRBD1 TRBJ1-4 many TRBV12-3/TRBV12-4 TGTGCCAGCAGTTTAGGACAGGGAACAACTAATGAAAAACTGTTTTTT CASSLGQGTTNEKLFF
TRBD2 TRBJ2-7 few TRBV19 TGTGCCAGTAGTATTTCTCGCGGGAGGTCTTACGAGCAGTACTTC CASSISRGRSYEQYF
- TRBJ2-1 many TRBV28 TGTGCCAGCAGTTCCCTGACAGGATACTACAATGAGCAGTTCTTC CASSSLTGYYNEQFF
TRBD2 TRBJ2-3 - TRBV6-2/TRBV6-3 TGTGCCAGCTGGCTAGCGGGAGAAGGAGGTGGAGATACGCAGTATTTT CASWLAGEGGGDTQYF
- TRBJ2-7 many TRBV7-9 TGTGCCAGCAGCCCTGCTACGGGGGTCTACGAGCAGTACTTC CASSPATGVYEQYF
TRBD1 TRBJ1-1 - TRBV3-1 TGTGCCAGCAGCCATTCAGGGGGCATTTTATCTGAAGCTTTCTTT CASSHSGGILSEAFF
TRBD2 TRBJ2-3 few TRBV6-5 TGTGCCAGCAGTTATACTAGCGGGAGTATGACAGATACGCAGTATTTT CASSYTSGSMTDTQYF
- TRBJ1-5 - TRBV29-1 TGCAGCGTTGAAGAGACAGCCAATCAGCCCCAGCATTTT CSVEETANQPQHF
TRBD1 TRBJ1-3 - TRBV5-1 TGCGCCAGCAAGGGACAGAAACTTGGATGCTGTGGGAACACCATATATTTT CASKGQKLGCCGNTIYF
- TRBJ2-7 many TRBV5-6 TGTGCCAGCAGCGCGGAGGGGAAGGGTTCCGCCGAGCAGTACTTC CASSAEGKGSAEQYF
- TRBJ1-6 many TRBV12-3/TRBV12-4 TGTGCCAGCAGTTTGACAGGAAACAATTCACCCCTCCACTTT CASSLTGNNSPLHF
- TRBJ2-1 many TRBV28 TGTGCCAGCAGTTTGTACGACAATGAGCAGTTCTTC CASSLYDNEQFF
TRBD2 TRBJ2-1 - TRBV29-1 TGCAGCGTTCTACGGTCCACTATAGCGGGAGGATACAATGAGCAGTTCTTC CSVLRSTIAGGYNEQFF
- TRBJ2-7 many TRBV30 TGTGCCTGGACTAGCGAGTCCTACGAGCAGTACTTC CAWTSESYEQYF
- TRBJ2-4 many TRBV12-3/TRBV12-4 TGTGCCAGCAGTTTCGGGAGAGCCAAAAACATTCAGTACTTC CASSFGRAKNIQYF
TRBD1 TRBJ2-1 - TRBV4-2 TGTGCCAGCAGCCAAGACCGGGACAGACCTTTTGAGCAGTTCTTC CASSQDRDRPFEQFF
- TRBJ2-2 - TRBV20-1 TGCAGTGCTCGAAAAACGGGGTCCACCGGGGAGCTGTTTTTT CSARKTGSTGELFF
TRBD1 TRBJ2-7 many TRBV5-1 TGCGCCAGCAGCGTGGACAGGGGATCAGTCGACGAGCAGTACTTC CASSVDRGSVDEQYF
- TRBJ2-3 many TRBV3-1 TGTGCCAGCAGCCAAGATCCCAGGGCAGATACGCAGTATTTT CASSQDPRADTQYF
- TRBJ2-2 - TRBV10-3 TGTGCCATCAGTGGTGGTACCGGGGAGCTGTTTTTT CAISGGTGELFF